These 10 T cell receptor beta chains were all obtained from the same sample, sequenced in a study of vaccination and CD4 T cells after COVID-19. Specified treatment: roughly 11-day PBMC culture with coronavirus spike peptide pools or control peptides (ViraFEST assay). These receptors' targets are unknown. An Oncomine TCR Beta short-read assay was used to sequence the DNA from cultured CD4+ T cells. TCRdb reanalysed the PCR reads using MiXCR and keeps one entry per CDR3 protein. This table holds 27,000 or so distinct CDR3 sequences, more than 40% found once. Sequencing input: CD4+ T cells from blood, cultured in vitro. Source of these receptors: a human donor who had recovered from COVID-19.

The table lists this clonotype with a few counts. Mismatch with germline at one junction end may stem from a read error. This chain connects TRBV6-2 or TRBV6-3 to TRBJ2-1; D possibly corresponds to TRBD2 (5 bases). CDR1 and CDR2 from the germline V gene are MNHEY and SVGEGT. The CDR3 has 12 residues. In DNA, the CDR3 is TGTGCCAGCAGTTACGGGAACGGGGTCGGTGTCTTC. Translating it yields CASSYGNGVGVF.

For the CDR3, the DNA is TGCGCCAGCAGCTATGGAAACTCTGGCTATGGCTACACCTTC. Protein: CASSYGNSGYGYTF. The chain employs TRBV5-1 and TRBJ1-2; D is unclear. V lost 3 bases and J 4 bases, leaving 13 bases between the germline ends. The V gene's germline CDR1 is SGHRS and CDR2 YFSETQ. There are 14 residues in the CDR3.

V gene TRBV20-1 combines with J gene TRBJ1-1, with a possible D match to TRBD1 (6 bases). CDR1 is DFQATT, CDR2 SNEGSKA, per germline (reference sequence). V lost 3 bases, J lost 2 bases, and 13 bases lay in between. The CDR3 has 14 residues. The CDR3 spells CSARNRVINTEAFF. CDR3 bases: TGCAGTGCTAGGAACAGGGTAATAAACACTGAAGCTTTCTTT.

Notes on this clonotype: The junction shows a germline mismatch at one end, possibly a read error. V is TRBV18 and J is TRBJ2-5; D is uncertain. CDR3 length equals 13 residues. Germline V gene sequence: CDR1 KGHSH, CDR2 LQKENI. The CDR3 loop is CASSPDTQETQYF. The CDR3 bases are TGTGCCAGCTCACCAGACACACAAGAGACCCAGTACTTT.

This clonotype has only a few counts. CDR3 nucleotides: TGTGCCTGGAACTCGGGCAACAATCAGCCCCAGCATTTT. It yields the protein CAWNSGNNQPQHF. V usage is TRBV30 and J usage is TRBJ1-5, with D uncertain. The CDR3 has 13 amino acids. The V end lost 4 bases, the J end lost 3 bases, and 10 bases lay between the germline ends. The germline gives CDR1 GTSNPN, CDR2 SVGIG (reference sequence).

The rearrangement uses TRBV5-1 and TRBJ1-2, with 10 nucleotides matching TRBD1. The V gene end was trimmed by 4 bases and the J gene end by 7 bases; junction bases not matched to a gene: 4. The germline V gene encodes CDR1 SGHRS and CDR2 YFSETQ. This CDR3 has 13 residues. CDR3 nucleotide sequence: TGCGCCAGCAGCCCGGACAGGGGGTCTGGCTACACCTTC. Translation gives CASSPDRGSGYTF.

The chain carries TRBV20-1 and TRBJ2-5, with TRBD2 identical over 8 bases. The CDR3 has 14 residues. From germline, CDR1 is DFQATT and CDR2 SNEGSKA (reference sequence). After removal of 3 bases from V and 2 bases from J, the junction contained 5 bases not matched to a gene. The CDR3 region is CSASPSGLQETQYF. In nucleotides, the CDR3 is TGCAGTGCTAGTCCTAGCGGGTTACAAGAGACCCAGTACTTC.

The rearrangement joins TRBV24-1 to TRBJ1-2; 10 nucleotides line up with TRBD1. The CDR3 spans 16 residues. Trimming took 6 bases from V and 4 from J; bases not matched to a gene: 10. Per germline, CDR1 KGHDR and CDR2 SFDVKD. The CDR3 region is CATSPNAGTGVYGYTF. Written as DNA, the CDR3 is TGTGCCACCAGTCCCAATGCGGGGACAGGGGTCTATGGCTACACCTTC.

This rearrangement joins TRBV20-1 to TRBJ2-7, with no clear D. The CDR3 covers 14 residues. Germline lookup yields CDR1 DFQATT and CDR2 SNEGSKA (reference sequence). The ends were cut back, 4 bases at V and 6 bases at J, with 19 bases in the middle. The CDR3 nucleotides are TGCAGTGCTACCAATCCCGGGCCCCTGGCCGAGCAGTACTTC. Amino acid sequence: CSATNPGPLAEQYF.

V gene TRBV4-2 combines with J gene TRBJ2-3, with 8 bases that match TRBD2. The V and J ends lost 1 base and 3 bases, in that order; junction bases with no gene match: 3. The CDR3 runs to 15 residues. The germline gives CDR1 LGHNA, CDR2 YNFKEQ. CDR3 loop: CASSQAGGGTDTQYF. Written as DNA, the CDR3 is TGTGCCAGCAGCCAAGCGGGAGGGGGTACAGATACGCAGTATTTT.